This entry lists 21 T cell receptor beta chains sequenced from one sample in a study of CD4 T cells in relation to SARS-CoV-2 and coronaviruses. Libraries were prepared by immunoSEQ multiplex PCR; TCRdb keeps only in-frame clonotypes and omits some of them. Counted here are 9,500 to 13,000 clones, roughly 88% occurring once; the ten biggest clones make up 26%. The antigens of these receptors remain unknown. The unexposed donors gave CD4+ T cells in about 2011-2019, prior to COVID-19. CD4+ T cells were isolated from the cells after around 9 days of culture. The sequenced sample was CD4+ T cells from PBMCs, cultured in vitro. These receptors were taken from a human donor in good health.

The chain is built from TRBV6-5 and TRBJ2-7; 7 bases align to TRBD1. The germline V gene has CDR1 MNHEY and CDR2 SVGAGI. V gave up 6 bases and J gave up 0 bases; unmatched junction bases: 5. This CDR3 is 14 amino acids long. The CDR3 sequence is CASSRDRNSYEQYF. CDR3 nucleotides: TGTGCCAGCAGCCGGGACAGAAACTCCTACGAGCAGTACTTC.

This clone showed up just once. The V call is TRBV5-6, the J call TRBJ2-7; D is unclear. CDR3 size: 12 residues. Germline V gene sequence: CDR1 SGHDT, CDR2 YYEEEE. V was shortened by 3 bases and J by 4 bases, with 8 bases between the two germline ends. In DNA, the CDR3 is TGTGCCAGCAGCTATGACGGGTACGAGCAGTACTTC. Its translation is CASSYDGYEQYF.

The genes are TRBV2 and TRBJ1-1; tentative D call: TRBD1 (6 bases). This CDR3 has 13 amino acids. Germline CDR1 reads SNHLY; CDR2 reads FYNNEI. V dropped 6 bases and J dropped 8 bases, with 16 bases sitting between them. The CDR3 reads CASSPERGQEAFF. The CDR3 bases are TGTGCCAGCAGCCCCGAAAGGGGACAAGAAGCTTTCTTT.

The chain has TRBV6-1 and TRBJ2-7; D is uncertain. Germline V lookup: CDR1 MNHNS, CDR2 SASEGT. The CDR3 length is 13 residues. Trimming removed 2 bases from V and 1 base from J, with 6 bases in between. CDR3 sequence reads: CASSESQSYEQYF. The CDR3 DNA reads TGTGCCAGCAGTGAAAGCCAGTCCTACGAGCAGTACTTC.

The genes are TRBV12-3 or TRBV12-4 and TRBJ1-2; TRBD1 is a possible D gene (6 bases). The CDR3 extends over 13 amino acids. V lost 4 bases and J 4 bases, leaving 10 bases between the germline ends. The chain's CDR3 is CASSYQGFYGYTF. CDR3 nucleotide sequence: TGTGCCAGCAGTTACCAGGGGTTCTATGGCTACACCTTC.

The rearrangement joins TRBV5-6 to TRBJ1-1; D call uncertain. Per the germline V gene, CDR1 is SGHDT and CDR2 is YYEEEE. There are 13 residues in the CDR3. V lost 1 base and J 4 bases, leaving 8 bases between the germline ends. The CDR3 region is CASSLFSVTEAFF. In DNA, the CDR3 is TGTGCCAGCAGCTTGTTTAGTGTCACTGAAGCTTTCTTT.

V gene TRBV6-6 combines with J gene TRBJ2-4, with TRBD2 matching over 8 bases. The CDR3 sequence is 17 residues long. Germline-derived CDR1 and CDR2 are MNHNY and SVGAGI (reference sequence). J was trimmed by 8 bases and V by 6 bases; bases with no gene match: 18. The CDR3 spells CASSRKPMRAGVDIQYF. The CDR3 DNA reads TGTGCCAGCAGCCGAAAGCCTATGCGAGCGGGGGTCGACATTCAGTACTTC.

The chain is built from TRBV14 and TRBJ2-3, with 9 bases aligning to TRBD1. V shed 5 bases and J 2 bases; nucleotides not matched to a gene: 8. The CDR3 sequence is 16 residues long. Germline V gives CDR1 SGHDN, CDR2 FVKESK. Here the CDR3 DNA reads TGTGCCAGCAGCAAAGGACAGGGGCAGGACACAGATACGCAGTATTTT. Translated, it gives CASSKGQGQDTDTQYF. Supplemented by reference TRBV14 and TRBJ2-3, the full variable domain reads EAGVTQFPSHSVIEKGQTVTLRCDPISGHDNLYWYRRVMGKEIKFLLHFVKESKQDESGMPNNRFLAERTGGTYSTLKVQPAELEDSGVYFCASSKGQGQDTDTQYFGPGTRLTVL.

The V and J genes are TRBV5-6 and TRBJ1-1; 8 bases fit TRBD1. The CDR3 runs to 18 residues. The ends lost 3 bases at V and 1 base at J; junction bases unmatched: 14. CDR1 and CDR2 from the germline V gene are SGHDT and YYEEEE. DNA of the CDR3: TGTGCCAGCAGCTCGTTACCCTGGGACAGGAACACGAACACTGAAGCTTTCTTT. Translation: CASSSLPWDRNTNTEAFF.

This clone was seen more than once but under ten times. J is TRBJ2-1 and V is TRBV2, with D perhaps TRBD1 or TRBD2 (5 bases each). Trimming removed 4 bases at V and 6 bases at J, with 10 bases between. CDR1 is SNHLY and CDR2 is FYNNEI in the germline V gene. The CDR3 extends over 13 amino acids. The CDR3 DNA reads TGTGCCAGCAGTGCCCGGGACGGCAATGAGCAGTTCTTC. Its translation: CASSARDGNEQFF.

This clone appeared once. This rearrangement joins TRBV5-8 to TRBJ2-2; D is unclear. The CDR3 length is 12 residues. Deletions cut 2 bases from V and 9 bases from J, with 8 bases between. In germline, CDR1 is SGHTS, CDR2 YDEGEE. CDR3 sequence: CASSFGSRELFF. CDR3 nucleotide sequence: TGTGCCAGCAGCTTCGGGTCGAGGGAGCTGTTTTTT.

The sample holds one count of this clone. J is TRBJ1-5 and V is TRBV19, with D possibly being TRBD1 (6 bases). Germline V gene sequence: CDR1 LNHDA, CDR2 SQIVND (reference sequence). The CDR3 runs 16 residues. The ends were cut back, 5 bases at V and 6 bases at J, with 20 bases in the middle. This CDR3 is CASSPPGTQGGQPQHF. DNA for the CDR3: TGTGCCAGTAGTCCCCCCGGAACACAGGGTGGTCAGCCCCAGCATTTT.

This clone was seen more than once but under ten times. This chain links TRBV7-9 with TRBJ1-2; D not resolved. CDR1 SEHNR and CDR2 FQNEAQ come from the germline V gene (reference sequence). Trimming took 1 base from V and 8 from J, leaving 11 bases between them. This CDR3 is built from 13 residues. CDR3 sequence reads: CASSLEGPGGYTF. Written as DNA, the CDR3 is TGTGCCAGCAGCTTAGAGGGCCCGGGGGGCTACACCTTC.

The chain couples TRBV30 to TRBJ2-1, with D perhaps TRBD1 (5 bases). Germline V gives CDR1 GTSNPN, CDR2 SVGIG (reference sequence). V lost 5 bases, J lost 5 bases, and 19 bases lay in between. This CDR3 spans 15 amino acids. The CDR3 here is CAWGPKQAPNNEQFF. Here the CDR3 DNA reads TGTGCCTGGGGTCCGAAACAGGCACCAAACAATGAGCAGTTCTTC.

The rearrangement joins TRBV7-2 to TRBJ2-1; 7 bases are shared with TRBD2. Unmatched junction bases numbered 11, after V lost 4 bases and J lost 8 bases. In germline, CDR1 is SGHTA, CDR2 FQGNSA. The CDR3 runs to 15 residues. This CDR3 reads CASSSYSGFADEQFF. The CDR3 nucleotides read TGTGCCAGCAGCTCCTATAGCGGGTTCGCCGATGAGCAGTTCTTC.

The rearrangement joins TRBV7-2 to TRBJ2-7; TRBD1 aligns across 7 bases. The V segment lost 5 bases and the J segment 5 bases; nucleotides outside the gene matches: 12. The CDR3 sequence is 15 residues long. Germline CDR1 is SGHTA and CDR2 is FQGNSA. The CDR3 bases are TGTGCCAGCAGCGCTCAGGGGGAACGGGTCGACGAGCAGTACTTC. Translated, it gives CASSAQGERVDEQYF. Based on the CDR3 plus reference TRBV7-2 and TRBJ2-7, the full variable domain is GAGVSQSPSNKVTEKGKDVELRCDPISGHTALYWYRQSLGQGLEFLIYFQGNSAPDKSGLPSDRFSAERTGGSVSTLTIQRTQQEDSAVYLCASSAQGERVDEQYFGPGTRLTVT.

By share of the sample, this clone is hyperexpanded (1% or more). This rearrangement joins TRBV9 to TRBJ2-7; no reliable D call. V lost 4 bases to trimming and J lost 5 bases, with 16 bases between them. In germline, CDR1 is SGDLS, CDR2 YYNGEE. The CDR3 contains 14 residues. CDR3 sequence reads: CASSLSPASHEQYF. In DNA form, the CDR3 reads TGTGCCAGCAGCCTCTCCCCAGCGTCCCACGAGCAGTACTTC.

The chain has TRBV19 and TRBJ1-1; possible D gene TRBD1, 6 bases. The CDR3 has 14 residues. Trimming shortened V by 3 bases and J by 6 bases, and 14 bases separated the two germline ends. Germline CDR1 reads LNHDA; CDR2 reads SQIVND (reference sequence). CDR3 DNA sequence: TGTGCCAGTAGTATCAGGGGAGGGAGGCCTGAAGCTTTCTTT. It codes for CASSIRGGRPEAFF. The variable domain in full, completed from reference TRBV19 and TRBJ1-1, reads DGGITQSPKYLFRKEGQNVTLSCEQNLNHDAMYWYRQDPGQGLRLIYYSQIVNDFQKGDIAEGYSVSREKKESFPLTVTSAQKNPTAFYLCASSIRGGRPEAFFGQGTRLTVV.

This chain connects TRBV5-1 to TRBJ1-6; the D is unclear. The CDR3 totals 16 residues. Germline V CDR1 and CDR2: SGHRS, YFSETQ. Trimming shortened V by 0 bases and J by 7 bases, and 14 bases separated the two germline ends. CDR3 residues: CASSLEGGGGNSPLHF. The DNA for the CDR3 is TGCGCCAGCAGCTTGGAAGGAGGCGGCGGGAATTCACCCCTCCACTTT.

The chain links TRBV19 to TRBJ2-5; 7 positions agree with TRBD2. Germline V gene lookup returns CDR1 LNHDA and CDR2 SQIVND (reference sequence). This CDR3 has 14 amino acids. J was trimmed by 1 base and V by 4 bases; bases with no gene match: 3. CDR3 sequence (DNA): TGTGCCAGTAGTACCAGGACTAGCCAAGAGACCCAGTACTTC. It specifies CASSTRTSQETQYF.

CDR3 in DNA: TGTGCCAGCAGGCGGGGGGCGTACGAGCAGTACTTC. This sequence encodes CASRRGAYEQYF. The rearrangement joins TRBV27 to TRBJ2-7, with 8 nucleotides matching TRBD2. V lost 6 bases to trimming and J lost 4 bases; unmatched junction nucleotides: 2. The CDR3 runs to 12 residues. Germline CDR1 and CDR2: MNHEY and SMNVEV (reference sequence).